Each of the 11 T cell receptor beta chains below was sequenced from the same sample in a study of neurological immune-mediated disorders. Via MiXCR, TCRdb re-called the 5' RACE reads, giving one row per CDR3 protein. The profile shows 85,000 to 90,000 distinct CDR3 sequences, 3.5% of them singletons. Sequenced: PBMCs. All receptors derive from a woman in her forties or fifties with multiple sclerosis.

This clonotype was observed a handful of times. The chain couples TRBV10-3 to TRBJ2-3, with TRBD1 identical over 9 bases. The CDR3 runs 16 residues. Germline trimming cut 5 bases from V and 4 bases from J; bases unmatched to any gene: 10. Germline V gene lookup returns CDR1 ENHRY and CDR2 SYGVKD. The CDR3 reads CAISRTGGARADTQYF. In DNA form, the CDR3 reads TGTGCCATCAGTAGAACAGGGGGCGCTAGGGCAGATACGCAGTATTTT.

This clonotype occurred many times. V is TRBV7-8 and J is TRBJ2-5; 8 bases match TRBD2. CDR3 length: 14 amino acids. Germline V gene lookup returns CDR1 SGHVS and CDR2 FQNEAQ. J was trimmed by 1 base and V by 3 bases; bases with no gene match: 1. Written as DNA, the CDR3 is TGTGCCAGCAGCTTGAGCGGGGGCCAAGAGACCCAGTACTTC. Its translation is CASSLSGGQETQYF.

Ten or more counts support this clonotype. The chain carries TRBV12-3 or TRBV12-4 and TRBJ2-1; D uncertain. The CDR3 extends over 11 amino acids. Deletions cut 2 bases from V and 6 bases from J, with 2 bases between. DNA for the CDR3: TGTGCCAGCAGTTTAAGCAATGAGCAGTTCTTC. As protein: CASSLSNEQFF.

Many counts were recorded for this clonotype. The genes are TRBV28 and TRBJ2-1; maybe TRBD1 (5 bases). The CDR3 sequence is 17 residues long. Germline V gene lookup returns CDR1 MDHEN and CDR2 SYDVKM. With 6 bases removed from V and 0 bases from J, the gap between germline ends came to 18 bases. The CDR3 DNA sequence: TGTGCCAGCAGCCTACCAGGGCCGATGAGCTCCTACAATGAGCAGTTCTTC. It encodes CASSLPGPMSSYNEQFF.

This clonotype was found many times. The CDR3 DNA reads as TGTGCCAGCAGCCCAGGGTTGGCTGAAGCTTTCTTT. This gives the protein CASSPGLAEAFF. The rearrangement links TRBV9 to TRBJ1-1; the D gene is possibly TRBD1 (5 bases). CDR3 length: 12 residues. Looked up from germline, CDR1 is SGDLS and CDR2 is YYNGEE. Trimming cost V 4 bases and J 6 bases, with 10 bases left between them.

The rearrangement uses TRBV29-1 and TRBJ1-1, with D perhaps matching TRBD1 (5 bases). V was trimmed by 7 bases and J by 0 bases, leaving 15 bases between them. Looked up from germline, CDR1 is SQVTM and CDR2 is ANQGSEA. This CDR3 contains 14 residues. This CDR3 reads CSAKWGNMNTEAFF. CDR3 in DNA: TGCAGCGCTAAATGGGGGAACATGAACACTGAAGCTTTCTTT.

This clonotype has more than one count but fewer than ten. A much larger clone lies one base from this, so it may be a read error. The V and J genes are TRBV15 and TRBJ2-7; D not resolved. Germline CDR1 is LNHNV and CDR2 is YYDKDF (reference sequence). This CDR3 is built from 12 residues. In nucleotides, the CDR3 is TGTGACACCAGCAACCTAGACCTCGAGCAGTACTTC. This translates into CDTSNLDLEQYF.

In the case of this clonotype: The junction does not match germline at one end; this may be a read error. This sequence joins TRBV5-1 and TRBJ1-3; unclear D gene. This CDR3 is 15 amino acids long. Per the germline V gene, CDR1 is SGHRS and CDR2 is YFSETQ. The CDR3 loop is CASSLDRGPGKTIYF. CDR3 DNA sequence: TGCGCCAGCAGCTTGGATCGGGGTCCTGGAAAAACCATATATTTT.

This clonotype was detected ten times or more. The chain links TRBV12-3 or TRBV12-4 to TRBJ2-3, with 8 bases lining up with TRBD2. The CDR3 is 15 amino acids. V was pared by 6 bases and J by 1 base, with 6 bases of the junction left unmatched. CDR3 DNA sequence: TGTGCCAGCAGCTTCGCGGGAGGTGGCACAGATACGCAGTATTTT. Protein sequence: CASSFAGGGTDTQYF.

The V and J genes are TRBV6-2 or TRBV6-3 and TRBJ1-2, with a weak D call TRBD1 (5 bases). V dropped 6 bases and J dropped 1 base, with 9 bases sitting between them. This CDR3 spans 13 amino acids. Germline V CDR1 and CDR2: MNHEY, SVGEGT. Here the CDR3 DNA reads TGTGCCAGCAGGGACAATGATAACTATGGCTACACCTTC. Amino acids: CASRDNDNYGYTF.

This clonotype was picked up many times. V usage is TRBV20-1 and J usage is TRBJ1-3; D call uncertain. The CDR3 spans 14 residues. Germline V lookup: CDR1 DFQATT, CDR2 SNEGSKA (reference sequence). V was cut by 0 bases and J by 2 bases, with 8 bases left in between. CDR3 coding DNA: TGCAGTGCTAGAGATCCAAACACTGGAAACACCATATATTTT. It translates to CSARDPNTGNTIYF.